The 14 T cell receptor beta chains listed next were all sequenced from one sample in a study of blood T cell repertoires in COVID-19. TCRdb keeps only in-frame clones here, not all; method: immunoSEQ multiplex PCR. The sample includes 200,000 or so clones, approximately 81% of them seen just once. The sequencing input was peripheral blood. These receptors were collected from a woman in her sixties or seventies who had recovered from COVID-19.

This chain uses TRBV4-3 with TRBJ1-2; tentatively, D is TRBD1 (5 bases). V lost 1 base to trimming and J lost 4 bases, with 7 bases between them. The CDR3 length is 13 residues. CDR1 is LGHNA, CDR2 YSLEER, per germline. The CDR3 here is CASSQGQSYGYTF. The CDR3 DNA sequence: TGCGCCAGCAGCCAAGGACAGAGCTATGGCTACACCTTC.

The genes are TRBV3-1 (or the pseudogene TRBV3-2) and TRBJ2-5, with D possibly being TRBD2 (5 bases). The CDR3 has 13 residues. CDR1 LGHDT and CDR2 YNNKEL come from the germline V gene (reference sequence). V was shortened by 1 base and J by 5 bases, with 8 bases between the two germline ends. CDR3 sequence: CASSQARGETQYF. In nucleotides, the CDR3 is TGTGCCAGCAGCCAAGCGAGAGGGGAGACCCAGTACTTC.

The genes are TRBV27 and TRBJ1-2; tentative D call: TRBD1 (5 bases). Trimming cost V 5 bases and J 6 bases, with 19 bases left between them. The CDR3 spans 15 residues. The germline gives CDR1 MNHEY, CDR2 SMNVEV (reference sequence). Here the CDR3 DNA reads TGTGCCAGCAGTATTCAGGGTCCGAATTATGATGGCTACACCTTC. Its translation is CASSIQGPNYDGYTF.

This clone appeared once. The chain combines TRBV9 with TRBJ2-2; D remains unclear. V lost 1 base and J 8 bases, leaving 15 bases between the germline ends. The CDR3 covers 15 residues. The germline gives CDR1 SGDLS, CDR2 YYNGEE. CDR3 sequence: CASSVNQISTGELFF. DNA for the CDR3: TGTGCCAGCAGCGTAAATCAAATATCCACTGGGGAGCTGTTTTTT.

This clone came up once. Different DNA sequences within this sample yield the same CDR3. The V gene is TRBV2, the J gene TRBJ2-3; 10 nucleotides agree with TRBD2. V was clipped by 5 bases and J by 1 base; unmatched bases: 3. In germline, CDR1 is SNHLY, CDR2 FYNNEI. The CDR3 is made up of 15 amino acids. DNA of the CDR3: TGTGCCAGCAGTCTCCTAGCGGGGGGCACAGATACGCAGTATTTT. Protein product: CASSLLAGGTDTQYF.

CDR3 sequence (DNA): TGTGCCAGCAGTTACTCACGACAGGGGGCTAACTATGGCTACACCTTC. Amino acid sequence: CASSYSRQGANYGYTF. The chain recombines TRBV6-5 with TRBJ1-2; the match to TRBD1 covers 9 bases. The germline V gene has CDR1 MNHEY and CDR2 SVGAGI. The CDR3 totals 16 residues. Trimming removed 0 bases from V and 0 bases from J; junction bases left unmatched: 2.

Details on this clone: A read error may produce the germline difference seen at one junction end. CDR3 protein: CASSLSGQEYYEQYF. CDR3 nucleotide sequence: TGTGCCAGCAGTCTATCCGGACAGGAGTACTACGAGCAGTACTTC. The chain recombines TRBV27 with TRBJ2-7; 7 positions agree with TRBD1. The CDR3 is made up of 15 amino acids. Germline V gene sequence: CDR1 MNHEY, CDR2 SMNVEV (reference sequence).

The chain's CDR3 is CASSLWGDSNQPQHF. Here the CDR3 DNA reads TGTGCCAGCAGCTTGTGGGGGGATAGCAATCAGCCCCAGCATTTT. The rearrangement links TRBV5-8 to TRBJ1-5; weak D call: TRBD1 (5 bases). V lost 1 base to trimming and J lost 0 bases, with 8 bases between them. In germline, CDR1 is SGHTS, CDR2 YDEGEE. The CDR3 extends over 15 amino acids.

The chain links TRBV5-1 to TRBJ2-1, with D uncertain. Per germline, CDR1 SGHRS and CDR2 YFSETQ. V gave up 0 bases and J gave up 0 bases, with 7 bases separating them. The CDR3 spans 15 residues. The CDR3 spells CASSLDGSSYNEQFF. CDR3 in DNA: TGCGCCAGCAGCTTGGACGGTAGCTCCTACAATGAGCAGTTCTTC.

The chain links TRBV3-1 (or the pseudogene TRBV3-2) to TRBJ1-1; D is undetermined. The V gene lost 0 bases and the J gene lost 7 bases, with 3 bases spanning the gap. The CDR3 consists of 11 residues. Germline CDR1 reads LGHDT; CDR2 reads YNNKEL (reference sequence). CDR3 in amino acids: CASSQDIEAFF. The CDR3 DNA reads as TGTGCCAGCAGCCAAGATATTGAAGCTTTCTTT.

The CDR3, as DNA: TGTGCCAGCATCCGGGGGGCGCCCCCAGATACGCAGTATTTT. This codes for CASIRGAPPDTQYF. This rearrangement joins TRBV7-9 to TRBJ2-3, with D perhaps TRBD2 (7 bases). Trimming removed 7 bases from V and 4 bases from J, with 15 bases in between. Germline-derived CDR1 and CDR2 are SEHNR and FQNEAQ (reference sequence). The CDR3 extends over 14 amino acids.

The V and J genes are TRBV14 and TRBJ1-3, with D possibly being TRBD1 (6 bases). Germline CDR1 and CDR2: SGHDN and FVKESK. Trimming left V 3 bases short and J 4 bases short, with 19 bases between. CDR3 length: 17 residues. CDR3 in DNA: TGTGCCAGCAGCCACCTACTCCTTCGGGACACCGGAAACACCATATATTTT. Residues: CASSHLLLRDTGNTIYF.

This clone has a count of ten or more. The genes are TRBV20-1 and TRBJ2-1, with 9 bases identical to TRBD2. The CDR3 is 13 amino acids. The V gene's germline CDR1 is DFQATT and CDR2 SNEGSKA (reference sequence). Trimming at V came to 3 bases and at J to 10 bases, leaving 7 bases not matched to a gene. The CDR3 coding sequence is TGCAGTGCTAGTGGCGGGGGGGCCGGAGAGCAGTTCTTC. This encodes CSASGGGAGEQFF.

The chain has TRBV6-6 and TRBJ1-3, with D possibly being TRBD1 (6 bases). V gave up 8 bases and J gave up 2 bases, with 13 bases separating them. Germline V gene data show CDR1 as MNHNY and CDR2 as SVGAGI (reference sequence). This CDR3 has 14 residues. CDR3 coding DNA: TGTGCCAGCTCTGGGGGCGGTGCTGGAAACACCATATATTTT. It is translated as CASSGGGAGNTIYF.